This TCR beta chain was found in a study of T cell repertoires in ileal Crohn's disease. V was cut by 2 bases and J by 4 bases, with 4 bases left in between. The CDR3 is 11 residues long. CDR1 is SGHDT, CDR2 YYEEEE, per germline. Points from the study as a whole: Clonal expansions were more frequent in active smokers than non-smokers at surgery. Within the first postoperative year, endoscopy came at median roughly seven months. Compared with CD4 T cells, sorted CD8 cells carried more expanded clones.

Points on this clone: Its antigen is not identified.

The assay was immunoSEQ multiplex PCR, and TCRdb's table has in-frame clones only and misses some. Among about 12,000 clones listed, approximately 85% were seen once. Described time point: neoterminal ileum biopsy at postoperative endoscopy, about 6 months after surgery. This TCR came from an adult with Crohn's disease. The chain uses TRBV5-6 and TRBJ2-7, with D uncertain. The sequencing input was ileal tissue. This chain's CDR3 is CASSFSYEQYF. CDR3 DNA sequence: TGTGCCAGCAGCTTTAGTTACGAGCAGTACTTC.